This record looks at one T cell receptor (beta chain) sequence and its context. Its cognate antigen has yet to be identified. Within one base of it there is no much larger clone, and no base qualities were kept. Receptors were amplified or captured by the immunoSEQ multiplex PCR assay. A mixture of 60 forward primers for TCR Vbeta segments and 13 reverse primers for TCR Jbeta segments was used in the multiplex PCR. A multiplex PCR assay on genomic DNA amplified the CDR3 region of rearranged TCR beta genes. Amplified TCR beta libraries were sequenced as 87-base-pair reads on the Illumina HiSeq System. As for the authors' bioinformatics: A later analysis tallied roughly 80 million unique TCR beta chains across the 640 or so repertoires, and around 12 million of those chains were shared by two or more donors. Raw reads were error-corrected and collapsed into unique sequences by a nearest-neighbor algorithm in which closely related sequences were merged to remove PCR and sequencing errors. CDR3 sequences were aligned to IMGT reference sequences to assign V, D and J gene segments. For a sequence to be retained, a match of at least six nucleotides to both a V gene segment and a J gene segment was required. A rearrangement counted as productive if the CDR3 had no stop codons and remained in frame with V and J, and every other rearrangement counted as non-productive. Following IMGT convention, CDR3 was defined as the stretch from the second conserved V-encoded cysteine up to the conserved J-encoded phenylalanine. The earlier analysis of around 640 of the donors excluded sequences that lacked an unambiguous match to a single V gene segment. An earlier analysis of about 590 of the donors classified V segments as functional when productive rearrangements were above 56.7% and as segregating when the standard deviation between donors was above 5%. To diagnose cytomegalovirus status from the catalog of TCR beta chain sequences, a statistical classification framework was built. V and J gene assignment, in a later analysis, came from comparing TCR nucleotide sequences with IMGT/GENE-DB human TR gene sequences. In a later analysis, CDR3 sequences and most-parsimonious VDJ recombination scenarios were assigned using the TCRdist pipeline. A later analysis defined each TCR beta chain by its CDR3 amino acid sequence plus V-gene family, and excluded reads lacking a unique V-gene family. A later analysis removed 550 to 650 highly shared, low-generation-probability nucleotide sequences to deal with suspected cross-contamination and a sequencing artifact. In a later analysis, a clonal expansion index for each public chain was calculated from normalized within-repertoire ranks of inferred template counts. In a later analysis, generation probabilities were computed using a VDJ recombination model fitted to out-of-frame rearrangements, and the results were checked against IGoR. In a later analysis, hypergeometric tests were used to score TCR-TCR, TCR-HLA and TCR-CMV co-occurrence, with a repertoire-size bias correction applied to TCR pairs. False discovery rates were estimated in a later analysis by permuting HLA or CMV assignments 20 times. In a later analysis, co-occurring TCRs were grouped with DBSCAN, and TCRdist sequence similarity was added when clustering was performed within HLA-allele-positive subsets. For co-occurrence clustering, repertoires with fewer than 30,000 or more than 120,000 public chains were excluded, along with 5 or 6 repertoires with anomalous nucleotide sharing. Held by TCRdb, this immuneACCESS table contains in-frame sequences only and omits some clones. Under half of the omission traces to an unresolved V gene where checked; the cause of the rest is unknown. V and J calls and clone size follow that table, whereas D and trimming were derived from the DNA. The table for this sample lists 95,000 to 150,000 clones; roughly a tenth of them were counted only once. The ten largest account for 4.6% of the sample.

These data originate in a study of cytomegalovirus exposure and HLA in healthy donors (dated by TCRdb to the late 2010s). A note on the overall study: An earlier analysis of around 600 of the donors reported roughly 300 Gb of sequence data and 117 million unique TCR beta sequences from about 179 million T cells. An early release that covered about 640 HLA-typed donors contained about 290 gigabases of sequencing data and 65 million to 100 million unique TCR sequences. The genetic ancestry cluster associated with self-reported Caucasian donors included 81% of the 398 genotyped donors. The study was designed to test whether signatures of past pathogen exposure could be identified by cataloging public T cell receptors. The study used immunosequencing to profile the T cell repertoires of more than 650 subjects and linked those repertoires to cytomegalovirus serostatus. In addition to the first cohort of about 650 subjects, a separate validation cohort of over 90 different subjects was used. To predict cytomegalovirus infection status, the study brought together high-throughput TCR immunosequencing, statistical association of individual TCRs with disease status, and machine learning. A later analysis re-examined previously published TCR beta repertoires from just over 650 donors and added high-resolution HLA genotyping to investigate patterns of TCR occurrence. The later analysis used no new phenotypic data to find candidate immune exposures, relying instead on TCR beta sequences and their occurrence across donors. An earlier analysis of some 500 of the donors applied high-throughput TCR beta sequencing to assess whether each TCR beta V gene segment acted as functional or pseudogenic. Alongside the repertoire data, information on donor age, sex, ethnicity and CMV serostatus was compiled. A later genetic analysis used genome-wide SNP genotypes for about three fifths of the 666 donors, treating that subset as a discovery cohort. Every discovery cohort repertoire had been produced on one sequencing platform. Class I and class II HLA loci were covered by the typing at four-digit resolution. The number of typed donors differed by locus: about 620-630 for A, B, C, DRB1 and DQB1; 500 to 550 for DQA1; 606 for DPA1; and around 450 for DPB1. Several DR-DQ haplotypes were treated as single units for association and clustering because of strong linkage in the cohort. Across approximately 400 genotyped donors of the cohort, an average of approximately 240,000 unique TCR beta nucleotide sequences per donor were sequenced, and 15% to 20% of those sequences were non-productive.

The cohort consisted of 600 or so healthy bone marrow donors. At the time of sampling, every cohort member was nominally healthy, though immune exposures that went unrecorded were likely present. The donor tested CMV seropositive, placing the donor among the roughly 300 seropositive members of the cohort. Every donor gave a peripheral blood sample, and the peripheral blood mononuclear cells from that sample were used for TCR beta sequencing. Genomic DNA extraction from the blood cell samples was performed with the Qiagen DNeasy Blood Extraction Kit. Study-wide conclusions, independent of this receptor: A later analysis found that most CMV-associated TCR beta chains appeared HLA-restricted, with HLA associations seemingly driven largely by CMV exposure. According to a later genetic analysis, donors in an Asian-associated ancestry cluster had fewer N-insertions in productive TCRs than the approximately 630-donor mean. Some IMGT-functional V segments, including TRBV6-2 and TRBV6-3, could not be distinguished by the 87-base-pair reads and were therefore excluded. The earlier analysis of approximately 540 of the donors excluded roughly 17 rarely observed V segments, including chromosome 9 orphons, because counts were too low. In both the original and validation cohorts, the classifier was reported to diagnose cytomegalovirus status with high specificity and sensitivity. HLA typing was unavailable for some donors at each locus, so association tests used only the typed subset. In a later analysis, the rate of TCR association differed among HLA loci, with DRB1 alleles having the most associated TCRs and HLA-C alleles having the fewest. A group of highly shared sequence variants was considered likely to be a technical artifact of the sequencing pipeline. Compared with equally common non-associated chains, HLA-associated TCR beta chains in a later analysis were more clonally expanded and had lower generation probabilities. The study listed 150 to 200 TCR beta chains as associated with cytomegalovirus. Three of the identified cytomegalovirus-associated TCR beta chains were confirmed in vitro to be specific for cytomegalovirus antigens. Sequencing depth was assumed to be roughly uniform across donors in the presence/absence analyses, though that assumption may not hold. In an earlier analysis of more than 500 of the donors, most TCR beta V segments appeared in productive rearrangements about 90% or about 30% of the time, broadly matching IMGT annotations. A later genetic analysis associated a missense DCLRE1C variant with V-gene and J-gene trimming of TCR beta chains, and an independent cohort replicated the association. This cohort had only TCR beta chains sequenced, and the lack of alpha or paired-chain data limited which features could be detected. Correlated functional status among segregating V segments might reflect linkage disequilibrium, but an unknown experimental factor could not be ruled out. A further reported finding was that TCR beta sequences accurately predicted the HLA-A and HLA-B alleles for most subjects in the first cohort. While some public TCRs were present in many individuals, most TCR sequences turned up only very rarely across donors. A later analysis associated about 17,000 TCR beta sequences with specific HLA alleles at a false discovery rate of 0.05. It was suggested by the authors that the approach could potentially be generalized to other disease states and immunological phenotypes. According to a later analysis, parvovirus B19, influenza, CMV and Epstein-Barr virus appeared linked to several top co-occurrence clusters. Strong co-occurrence of HLA alleles, especially DR and DQ, made assigning TCR associations to individual alleles difficult. CMV serostatus was the only immune exposure information available for the cohort.

Trimming at the junction amounts to 7 bases on V and 5 bases on J, and the germline ends lie 14 bases apart. The CDR3 measures 13 amino acids from cysteine to phenylalanine. Solely the CDR3 DNA is kept, with 39 bases framed from the first base. As encoded in the germline V gene, CDR1 is MDHEN while CDR2 is SYDVKM. The chain is made from TRBV28 and TRBJ1-1; TRBD1 is a weak D gene call, 6 bases matching. Sequenced material: PBMCs. The source of this sequence is a woman aged 18-29 years in good health and CMV-seropositive. CDR3 sequence: CASTRGLGTEAFF. The DNA reads as follows: TGTGCCAGCACCAGGGGATTAGGGACTGAAGCTTTCTTT.